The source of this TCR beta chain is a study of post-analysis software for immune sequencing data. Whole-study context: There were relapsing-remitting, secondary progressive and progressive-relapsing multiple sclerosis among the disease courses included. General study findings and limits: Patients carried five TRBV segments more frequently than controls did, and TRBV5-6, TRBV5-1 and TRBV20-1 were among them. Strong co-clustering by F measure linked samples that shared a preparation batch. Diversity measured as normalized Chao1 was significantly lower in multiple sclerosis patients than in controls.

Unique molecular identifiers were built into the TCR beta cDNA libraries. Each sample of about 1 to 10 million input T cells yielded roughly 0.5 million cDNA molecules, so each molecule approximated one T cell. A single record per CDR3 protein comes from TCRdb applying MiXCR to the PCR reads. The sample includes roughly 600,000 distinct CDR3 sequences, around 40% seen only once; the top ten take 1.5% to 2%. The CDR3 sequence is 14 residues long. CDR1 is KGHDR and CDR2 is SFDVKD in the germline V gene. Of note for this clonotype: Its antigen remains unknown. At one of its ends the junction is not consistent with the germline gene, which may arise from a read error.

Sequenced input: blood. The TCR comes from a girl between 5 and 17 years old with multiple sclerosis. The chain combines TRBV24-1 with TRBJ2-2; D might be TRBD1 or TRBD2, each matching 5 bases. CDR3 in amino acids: CATSDLQDTGERFF. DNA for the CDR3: TGTGCCACCAGTGATTTGCAGGACACCGGGGAGCGGTTTTTT.